This T cell receptor beta chain was recovered during a study of OX40 agonist ivuxolimab in advanced cancers. For the wider study: Ivuxolimab was an agonistic, fully human IgG2 monoclonal antibody directed against OX40 (CD134), a costimulatory receptor. Of the roughly 52 dose-escalation patients, hepatocellular carcinoma was present in about 20, melanoma in approximately 15, renal cell carcinoma in 9 and head and neck cancer in 9. Patients were allowed to have had prior anti-PD-1, anti-PD-L1 or anti-CTLA-4 therapy, and approximately 41% of the dose-escalation patients had previously received checkpoint inhibitors. The paper covers the monotherapy dose-escalation part of the phase I ivuxolimab trial, which included N of about 56 patients. Peripheral TCRbeta sequencing was intended to test whether TCR sequence diversity was altered and clonal T-cell expansion was caused by ivuxolimab. A male proportion of roughly 80% and a mean age of roughly 55 years, ranging from 23 to 79, were recorded for the dose-escalation cohort. Intravenous ivuxolimab was administered to patients every 2 weeks at six dose levels: 0.01, 0.1, 0.3, 1.5, 3 and 10 mg/kg. Partial responses occurred in three dose-escalation patients: two with cutaneous melanoma and one with hepatocellular carcinoma.

For sequencing of the TCRbeta CDR3 region, genomic DNA was extracted from the sorted cells. The immunoSEQ Assay was used to sequence the TCRbeta CDR3 regions. TCRdb took over this immuneACCESS table, retaining in-frame rearrangements with V and J assigned. Such tables are incomplete; in checked studies, under half of the missing clones stem from an unresolved V gene, and the remainder is unexplained. Here the sample has around 120,000 clones; approximately 92% occur a single time. The ten largest clones take up about 0.55% of the sample. Results the study describes overall, beyond this receptor: Clonal expansion of both CD4+ and CD8+ blood T cells was observed from baseline to week 6 at doses 0.1 to 3.0 mg/kg. After ivuxolimab, expanded clones were on average more numerous among CD8+ T cells than among CD4+ T cells. In partial responders in the 0.1-3.0 mg/kg groups, normalized peripheral clonal expansion was found to be among the lowest, especially among CD8+ T cells. Low levels of normalized T-cell clonal expansion were also seen in some patients who did not respond. The antigen specificity of the peripheral T cells that underwent clonal expansion was not determined.

V is cut by 4 bases and J by 2 bases, and the space between the germline ends is 6 bases. Its CDR3 holds 13 amino acids, cysteine through phenylalanine. The CDR3 DNA has 39 bases and is translated from base 1. CDR1 and CDR2 (MDHEN, SYDVKM) derive from the germline V gene. Worth noting for this clone: Its antigen specificity is not known. Per-base qualities were not stored, and no clone one base away is much larger.

The trial excluded patients who had a history of autoimmune disease or were on systemic immunosuppression. In every dose cohort, peripheral blood was drawn for TCR sequencing at baseline, cycle 4 day 1, and cycle 7 day 1. The samples were taken from a phase I, first-in-human, multicenter, open-label dose-escalation trial of ivuxolimab. Adults with locally advanced or metastatic melanoma, renal cell, hepatocellular, or head and neck squamous cell carcinoma were enrolled in the trial. Before TCR sequencing, CD4+ and CD8+ T cells were separately sorted from peripheral blood. The chain is encoded by TRBV28 joined to TRBJ2-1; matching of 6 bases hints at TRBD2 as the D gene. This clonotype was obtained from an adult with an advanced solid tumor such as melanoma, head and neck, liver or kidney cancer. Sequenced here: CD4+ or CD8+ T cells sorted from blood, sampled in a trial of the OX40 agonist ivuxolimab. The encoded CDR3 is CASSWGAYNEQFF. In nucleotide form, the sequence is TGTGCCAGCAGTTGGGGGGCCTACAATGAGCAGTTCTTC.